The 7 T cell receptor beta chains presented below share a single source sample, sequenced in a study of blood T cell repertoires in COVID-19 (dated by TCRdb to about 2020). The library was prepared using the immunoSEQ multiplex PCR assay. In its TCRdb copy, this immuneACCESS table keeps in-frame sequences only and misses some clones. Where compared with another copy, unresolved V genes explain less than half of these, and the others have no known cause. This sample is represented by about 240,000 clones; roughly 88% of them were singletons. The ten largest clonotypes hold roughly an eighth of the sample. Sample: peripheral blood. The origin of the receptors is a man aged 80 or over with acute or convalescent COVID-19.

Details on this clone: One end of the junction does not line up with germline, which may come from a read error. As DNA, the CDR3 is TGTGCCAGCAGCTTTAGAGGGGCACAGGGTCAAAGGCCCTTC. This encodes CASSFRGAQGQRPF. The chain joins TRBV5-4 to TRBJ1-2; maybe TRBD1 (6 bases). Germline values: CDR1 SGHNT, CDR2 YYREEE (reference sequence). This CDR3 is 14 amino acids long. Looking up the rest from reference TRBV5-4 and TRBJ1-2 gives the full variable domain: ETGVTQSPTHLIKTRGQQVTLRCSSQSGHNTVSWYQQALGQGPQFIFQYYREEENGRGNFPPRFSGLQFPNYSSELNVNALELDDSALYLCASSFRGAQGQRPFGSGTRLTVV.

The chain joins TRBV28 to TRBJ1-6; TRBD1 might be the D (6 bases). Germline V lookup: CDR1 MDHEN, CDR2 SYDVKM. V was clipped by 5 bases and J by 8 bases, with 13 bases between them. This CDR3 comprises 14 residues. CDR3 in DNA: TGTGCCAGCAGTGTAACAGGGAAGGATTCACCCCTCCACTTT. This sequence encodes CASSVTGKDSPLHF.

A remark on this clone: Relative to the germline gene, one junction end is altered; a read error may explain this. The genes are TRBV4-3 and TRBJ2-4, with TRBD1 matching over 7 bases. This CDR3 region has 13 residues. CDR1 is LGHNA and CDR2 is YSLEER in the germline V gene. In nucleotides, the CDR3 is TGCGCCAGCAGCCAACCGGGACAGAGTCCTCAGGACTTC. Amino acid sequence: CASSQPGQSPQDF.

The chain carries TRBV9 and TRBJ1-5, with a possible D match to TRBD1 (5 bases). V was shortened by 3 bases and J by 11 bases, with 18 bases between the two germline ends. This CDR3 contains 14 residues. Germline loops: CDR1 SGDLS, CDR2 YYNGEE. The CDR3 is CASSEGGTDGAQHF. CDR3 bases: TGTGCCAGCAGCGAGGGCGGGACGGACGGGGCCCAGCATTTT.

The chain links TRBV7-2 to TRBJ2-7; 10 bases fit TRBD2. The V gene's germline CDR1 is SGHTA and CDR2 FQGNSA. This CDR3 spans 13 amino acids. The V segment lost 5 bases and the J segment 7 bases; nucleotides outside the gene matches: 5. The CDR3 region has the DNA TGTGCCAGCAGCCCACGGACTAGCGGTGAGCAGTACTTC. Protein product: CASSPRTSGEQYF.

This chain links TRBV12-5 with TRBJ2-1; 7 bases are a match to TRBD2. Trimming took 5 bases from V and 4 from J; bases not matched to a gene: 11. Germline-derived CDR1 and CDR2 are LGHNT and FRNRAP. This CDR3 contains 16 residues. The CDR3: CASGTGGGSRYNEQFF. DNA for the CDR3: TGTGCTAGTGGTACGGGAGGCGGGAGTAGATACAATGAGCAGTTCTTC.

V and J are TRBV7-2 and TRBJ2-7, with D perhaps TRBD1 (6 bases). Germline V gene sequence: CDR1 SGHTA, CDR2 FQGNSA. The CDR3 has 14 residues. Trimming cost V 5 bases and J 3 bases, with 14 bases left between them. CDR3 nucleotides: TGTGCCAGCAGCAAGGGACACCGATACTACGAGCAGTACTTC. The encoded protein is CASSKGHRYYEQYF.